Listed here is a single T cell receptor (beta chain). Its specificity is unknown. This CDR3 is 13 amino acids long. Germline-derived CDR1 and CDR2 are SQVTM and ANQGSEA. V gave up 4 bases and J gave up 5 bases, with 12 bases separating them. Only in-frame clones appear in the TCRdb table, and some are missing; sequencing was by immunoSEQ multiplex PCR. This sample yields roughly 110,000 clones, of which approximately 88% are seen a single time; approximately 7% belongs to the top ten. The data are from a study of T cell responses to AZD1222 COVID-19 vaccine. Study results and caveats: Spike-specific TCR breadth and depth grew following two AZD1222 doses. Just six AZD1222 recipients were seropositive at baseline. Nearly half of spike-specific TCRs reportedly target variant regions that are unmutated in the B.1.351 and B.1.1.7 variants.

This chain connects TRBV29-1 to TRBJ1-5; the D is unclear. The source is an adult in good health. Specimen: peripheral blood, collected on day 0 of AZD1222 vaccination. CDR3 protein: CSVVSGNDQPQHF. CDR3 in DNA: TGCAGCGTTGTTTCGGGCAACGATCAGCCCCAGCATTTT.